This entry is about one T cell receptor beta chain. The sample originates from a study of blood T cell repertoires in COVID-19. The table came from immunoSEQ multiplex PCR; TCRdb's copy has only in-frame clones and leaves some out. This sample yields about 120,000 clones, of which approximately 81% are seen a single time; about 3.8% belongs to the top ten. V lost 6 bases and J lost 0, with 15 bases in between. Germline V gene sequence: CDR1 MNHEY, CDR2 SVGEGT. This CDR3 has 16 residues. Input material: peripheral blood. This sequence joins TRBV6-2 or TRBV6-3 and TRBJ2-4; tentatively, D is TRBD1 or TRBD2 (7 bases each). This sequence originates from a man in his 60s with acute or convalescent COVID-19. For the CDR3, the DNA is TGTGCCAGCAGCCCAGGGGGGGAACTAGCCAAAAACATTCAGTACTTC. Amino acid sequence: CASSPGGELAKNIQYF.